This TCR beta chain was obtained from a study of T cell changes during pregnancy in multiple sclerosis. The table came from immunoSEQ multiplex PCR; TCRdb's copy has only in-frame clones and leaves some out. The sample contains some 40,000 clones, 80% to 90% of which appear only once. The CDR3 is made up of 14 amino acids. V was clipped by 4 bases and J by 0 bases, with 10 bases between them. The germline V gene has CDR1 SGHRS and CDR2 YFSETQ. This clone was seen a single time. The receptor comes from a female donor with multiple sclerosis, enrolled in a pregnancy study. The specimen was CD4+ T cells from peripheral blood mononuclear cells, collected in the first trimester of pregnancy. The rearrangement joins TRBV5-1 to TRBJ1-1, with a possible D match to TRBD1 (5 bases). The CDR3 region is CASSQTAMNTEAFF. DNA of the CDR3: TGCGCCAGCAGCCAGACAGCCATGAACACTGAAGCTTTCTTT.